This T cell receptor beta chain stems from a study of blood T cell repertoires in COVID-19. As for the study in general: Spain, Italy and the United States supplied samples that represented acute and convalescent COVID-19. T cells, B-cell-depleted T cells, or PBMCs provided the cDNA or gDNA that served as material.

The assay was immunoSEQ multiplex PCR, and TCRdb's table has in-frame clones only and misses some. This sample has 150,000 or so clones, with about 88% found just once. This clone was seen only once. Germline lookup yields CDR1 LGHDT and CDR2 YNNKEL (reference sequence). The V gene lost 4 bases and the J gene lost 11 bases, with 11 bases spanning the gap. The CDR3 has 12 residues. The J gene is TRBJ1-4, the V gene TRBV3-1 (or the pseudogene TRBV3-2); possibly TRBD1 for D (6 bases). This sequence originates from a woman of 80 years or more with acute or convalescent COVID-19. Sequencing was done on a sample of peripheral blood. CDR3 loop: CASSPGAVKLFF. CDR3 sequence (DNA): TGTGCCAGCAGCCCAGGGGCGGTGAAACTGTTTTTT.